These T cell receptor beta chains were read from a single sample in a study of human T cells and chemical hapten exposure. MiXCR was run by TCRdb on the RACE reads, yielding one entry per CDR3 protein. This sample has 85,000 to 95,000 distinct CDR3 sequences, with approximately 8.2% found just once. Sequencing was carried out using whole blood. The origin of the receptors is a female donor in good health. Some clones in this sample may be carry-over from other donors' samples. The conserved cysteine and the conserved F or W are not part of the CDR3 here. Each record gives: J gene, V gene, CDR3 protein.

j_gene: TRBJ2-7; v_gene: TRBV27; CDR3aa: ASSNQESVGN
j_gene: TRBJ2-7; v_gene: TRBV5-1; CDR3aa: ASSLARGLGEQY
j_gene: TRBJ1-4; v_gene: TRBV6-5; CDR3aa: ASSPRGTHEKLF
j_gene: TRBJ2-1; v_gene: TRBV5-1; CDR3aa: ASSASSVEQF
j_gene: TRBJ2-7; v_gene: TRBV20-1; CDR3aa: SASVGAYEQY
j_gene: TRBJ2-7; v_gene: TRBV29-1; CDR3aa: SAVLAGQAEQY
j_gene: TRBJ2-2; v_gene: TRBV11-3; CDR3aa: ASRRTSGGELF
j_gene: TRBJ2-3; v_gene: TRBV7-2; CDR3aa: ASSLSGGGTPDTQY
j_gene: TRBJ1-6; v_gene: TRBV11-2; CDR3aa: ASSLGGAYNSPLH
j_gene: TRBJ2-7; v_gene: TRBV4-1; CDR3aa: ASSPGLAGGSYEQY
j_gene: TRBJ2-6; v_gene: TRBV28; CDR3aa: ASSLAPGSSGANVLT
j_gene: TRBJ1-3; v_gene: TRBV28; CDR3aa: ASSLLQPIAISGNTIY
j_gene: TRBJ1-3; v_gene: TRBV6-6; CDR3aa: ASARDTFSGNTIC
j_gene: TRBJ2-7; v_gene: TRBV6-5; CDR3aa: ASRGTSEVSEQY
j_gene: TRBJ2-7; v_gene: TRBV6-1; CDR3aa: ASSAGQGGDEQY
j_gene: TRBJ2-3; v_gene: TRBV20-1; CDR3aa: SAPTSGTFGDTQY
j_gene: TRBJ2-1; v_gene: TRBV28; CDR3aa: ASSLRSSYNEQF
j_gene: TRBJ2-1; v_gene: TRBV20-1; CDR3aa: SARDFSHEQF